Given below is one T cell receptor (beta chain) in context. V was shortened by 6 bases and J by 3 bases, with 24 bases between the two germline ends. The CDR3 contains 17 residues. Germline CDR1 is ENHRY and CDR2 is SYGVKD. The data are from a study of T cell changes during pregnancy in multiple sclerosis. Measured with immunoSEQ multiplex PCR; TCRdb has only the in-frame clones, and not every one. The data hold approximately 70,000 clones, with roughly 90% observed a single time. The sequence came from a female donor in good health, enrolled as a control in a pregnancy study. This specimen consisted of peripheral blood, obtained in the first trimester of pregnancy. This chain uses TRBV10-3 with TRBJ2-7; TRBD1 is a possible D gene (6 bases). For the CDR3, the DNA is TGTGCCATCAGGGCTGGCGACACCCAGGGGAGAATCTACGAGCAGTACTTC. As protein: CAIRAGDTQGRIYEQYF.